The 9 T cell receptor beta chains reported below all come from one sample, sequenced in a study of cytomegalovirus exposure and HLA in healthy donors. 60 Vbeta and 13 Jbeta primers were used in PCR. Assay: immunoSEQ multiplex PCR; the TCRdb copy retains only in-frame clones and omits some. The repertoire holds hundreds of thousands of clones, with about 87% as singletons. The sample consisted of PBMCs. All receptors come from a woman younger than 35 in good health and CMV-seronegative.

The rearrangement links TRBV6-6 to TRBJ2-7, with 10 positions matching TRBD1. This CDR3 comprises 15 residues. Per germline, CDR1 MNHNY and CDR2 SVGAGI (reference sequence). The V and J ends lost 0 bases and 4 bases, in that order; junction bases with no gene match: 3. The CDR3 spells CASSYSTGGRYEQYF. The CDR3 bases are TGTGCCAGCAGTTACTCGACAGGGGGCCGGTACGAGCAGTACTTC.

The V call is TRBV5-6, the J call TRBJ2-7; 9 nucleotides agree with TRBD1. Germline trimming cut 5 bases from V and 1 base from J; bases unmatched to any gene: 7. The length of the CDR3 is 15 residues. The V gene's germline CDR1 is SGHDT and CDR2 YYEEEE. For the CDR3, the DNA is TGTGCCAGCAGATTTACAGGGGGCGGATCCTACGAGCAGTACTTC. Its protein product is CASRFTGGGSYEQYF.

The chain recombines TRBV30 with TRBJ1-2; D remains ambiguous. Germline V gene lookup returns CDR1 GTSNPN and CDR2 SVGIG (reference sequence). CDR3 length: 14 residues. Trimming left V 0 bases short and J 2 bases short, with 10 bases between. In DNA, the CDR3 is TGTGCCTGGAGTGTAGACATAACGAACTATGGCTACACCTTC. This codes for CAWSVDITNYGYTF.

The V gene is TRBV6-1, the J gene TRBJ1-5; D call uncertain. CDR1 is MNHNS and CDR2 is SASEGT in the germline V gene. The V gene lost 7 bases and the J gene lost 3 bases, with 10 bases spanning the gap. This CDR3 has 13 amino acids. The CDR3 spells CASIGGPNQPQHF. The CDR3 nucleotides are TGTGCCAGCATTGGAGGGCCCAATCAGCCCCAGCATTTT.

This clone was counted a single time. The junction departs from germline at one end; a sequencing error may be responsible. The chain links TRBV7-9 to TRBJ1-1; 11 nucleotides match TRBD1. The CDR3 is made up of 16 amino acids. CDR1 is SEHNR and CDR2 is FQNEAQ in the germline V gene (reference sequence). CDR3 sequence reads: CSSSSRDRGGFGRAFF. The CDR3 DNA reads TGTTCCAGCAGCTCCCGGGACAGGGGGGGATTCGGTAGAGCTTTCTTT.

The CDR3 region is CASSGGVIGYTF. As DNA, the CDR3 is TGTGCCAGCAGTGGGGGGGTAATTGGCTACACCTTC. The chain couples TRBV2 to TRBJ1-2; D may be TRBD1 (5 bases). This CDR3 is 12 amino acids long. The V gene's germline CDR1 is SNHLY and CDR2 FYNNEI. The germline V and J ends were trimmed by 4 bases and 7 bases, with 10 bases remaining between them.

For the CDR3, the DNA is TGTGCCATCAGCGGGACAGTGAACACTGAAGCTTTCTTT. As protein: CAISGTVNTEAFF. The genes are TRBV10-3 and TRBJ1-1; 7 bases are shared with TRBD1. The CDR3 runs 13 residues. In germline, CDR1 is ENHRY, CDR2 SYGVKD. Trimming removed 6 bases from V and 0 bases from J; junction bases left unmatched: 1.

The rearrangement uses TRBV30 and TRBJ1-1, with a weak D call TRBD1 (6 bases). The CDR3 spans 13 residues. CDR1 and CDR2 (germline): GTSNPN, SVGIG (reference sequence). V was clipped by 4 bases and J by 4 bases, with 13 bases between them. The CDR3 sequence is CAWTQGLTTEAFF. The DNA for the CDR3 is TGTGCCTGGACCCAGGGGTTGACCACTGAAGCTTTCTTT.

CDR3 in DNA: TGTGCCAGCAGCGTAGGGGTGGGGGGAGAGGAAGATGGCTACACCTTC. Translated, it gives CASSVGVGGEEDGYTF. This sequence joins TRBV9 and TRBJ1-2, with D maybe TRBD1 (5 bases). V was clipped by 0 bases and J by 6 bases, with 18 bases between them. The CDR3 is made up of 16 amino acids. Germline-derived CDR1 and CDR2 are SGDLS and YYNGEE.